The 26 T cell receptor beta chains reported below all come from one sample, sequenced in a study of blood T cell repertoires in COVID-19. Sequencing used immunoSEQ multiplex PCR; TCRdb keeps in-frame clones, though not all of them. The repertoire has approximately 190,000 clones, under 85% of them found once; the top ten carry approximately 6.5%. The sequenced sample was peripheral blood. Source of these receptors: a woman aged 35 to 49 with acute or convalescent COVID-19.

V usage is TRBV10-3 and J usage is TRBJ1-4, with D perhaps matching TRBD1 (6 bases). The CDR3 is 16 residues long. Trimming stripped 6 bases from V and 0 bases from J, with 14 bases between. Per germline, CDR1 ENHRY and CDR2 SYGVKD. CDR3 protein: CAISPTGYATNEKLFF. CDR3 in DNA: TGTGCCATCAGCCCGACAGGCTATGCAACTAATGAAAAACTGTTTTTT.

In its sample, this clone was seen once. This rearrangement joins TRBV5-1 to TRBJ2-5; no reliable D call. The V gene lost 2 bases and the J gene lost 2 bases, with 10 bases spanning the gap. Germline V gives CDR1 SGHRS, CDR2 YFSETQ. The length of the CDR3 is 14 residues. The CDR3 here is CASSFPQLQETQYF. The CDR3 DNA is TGCGCCAGCAGCTTCCCACAGTTACAAGAGACCCAGTACTTC.

The chain couples TRBV9 to TRBJ1-2; D is unclear. Deletions cut 2 bases from V and 0 bases from J, with 8 bases between. This CDR3 has 14 amino acids. Germline V gives CDR1 SGDLS, CDR2 YYNGEE. The CDR3 protein is CASSVSSSNYGYTF. The CDR3 bases are TGTGCCAGCAGCGTTTCGAGCTCTAACTATGGCTACACCTTC.

This rearrangement joins TRBV7-9 to TRBJ2-1; maybe TRBD2 (6 bases). Per the germline V gene, CDR1 is SEHNR and CDR2 is FQNEAQ (reference sequence). Trimming shortened V by 2 bases and J by 5 bases, and 13 bases separated the two germline ends. There are 15 residues in the CDR3. The CDR3 is CASSLLTGLHNEQFF. CDR3 nucleotide sequence: TGTGCCAGCAGCTTACTCACGGGACTTCACAATGAGCAGTTCTTC.

The chain couples TRBV12-2 to TRBJ1-5. TRBV12-2 is described as a pseudogene. The CDR3 sequence is 12 residues long. CDR3 nucleotide sequence: TGTGCAAGGGATTGGGGAGGTCAGCCCCAGCATTTT. The encoded protein is CARDWGGQPQHF.

The chain recombines TRBV27 with TRBJ2-3; D not resolved. Per the germline V gene, CDR1 is MNHEY and CDR2 is SMNVEV (reference sequence). The CDR3 loop spans 14 amino acids. V was shortened by 5 bases and J by 0 bases, with 9 bases between the two germline ends. Written as DNA, the CDR3 is TGTGCCAGCAGTGACGGAGCTAGCACAGATACGCAGTATTTT. It is translated as CASSDGASTDTQYF.

The rearrangement links TRBV5-1 to TRBJ2-5; 12 bases are a match to TRBD2. The J segment lost 2 bases and the V segment lost 4 bases, leaving 6 bases of the junction unmatched. Germline V gene sequence: CDR1 SGHRS, CDR2 YFSETQ. CDR3 length: 16 residues. DNA for the CDR3: TGCGCCAGCAGCGTTGGGACTAGCGGGCCGCAAGAGACCCAGTACTTC. Its translation: CASSVGTSGPQETQYF.

This clone has a handful of counts. This chain joins TRBV7-2 and TRBJ1-2, with 8 nucleotides matching TRBD1. The CDR3 is 14 residues long. Per germline, CDR1 SGHTA and CDR2 FQGNSA. J lost 5 bases, V lost 3 bases, and 5 bases had no gene match. The CDR3 protein is CASSLTGELYGYTF. DNA for the CDR3: TGTGCCAGCAGCTTGACAGGGGAATTATATGGCTACACCTTC.

The chain recombines TRBV2 with TRBJ2-3; TRBD2 aligns across 8 bases. This CDR3 is built from 14 residues. V lost 6 bases, J lost 2 bases, and 4 bases stayed unmatched. CDR1 and CDR2 (germline): SNHLY, FYNNEI. The CDR3 protein is CASRGGRNTDTQYF. The DNA of the CDR3 is TGTGCCAGCAGGGGCGGGAGGAACACAGATACGCAGTATTTT.

The J gene is TRBJ1-1, the V gene TRBV28, with D maybe TRBD1 (5 bases). The CDR3 is 14 residues long. Germline V CDR1 and CDR2: MDHEN, SYDVKM. Trimming cost V 2 bases and J 5 bases, with 12 bases left between them. The CDR3 DNA follows: TGTGCCAGCAGTTTAGGGGGGAGACGGACTGAAGCTTTCTTT. It yields the protein CASSLGGRRTEAFF. The full variable domain, its missing parts supplied by reference TRBV28 and TRBJ1-1, is DVKVTQSSRYLVKRTGEKVFLECVQDMDHENMFWYRQDPGLGLRLIYFSYDVKMKEKGDIPEGYSVSREKKERFSLILESASTNQTSMYLCASSLGGRRTEAFFGQGTRLTVV.

This chain connects TRBV4-1 to TRBJ1-2; 9 bases match TRBD1. The V segment lost 2 bases and the J segment 4 bases; nucleotides outside the gene matches: 8. CDR3 size: 16 residues. Looked up from germline, CDR1 is MGHRA and CDR2 is YSYEKL. CDR3 nucleotide sequence: TGCGCCAGCAGCCAACCCCCGGGACAGGGCGCCTATGGCTACACCTTC. It encodes CASSQPPGQGAYGYTF.

The chain couples TRBV7-2 to TRBJ2-5, with 7 bases that match TRBD2. Per germline, CDR1 SGHTA and CDR2 FQGNSA. J lost 7 bases, V lost 2 bases, and 10 bases had no gene match. The length of the CDR3 is 15 residues. As DNA, the CDR3 is TGTGCCAGCAGCTTACCGGGGGGAACCTCAGTGACCCAGTACTTC. Its translation: CASSLPGGTSVTQYF.

The CDR3 nucleotides read TGTGCCACCAGCAGAGATCGGGGACAGGGGTATGAAAAACTGTTTTTT. It yields the protein CATSRDRGQGYEKLFF. The gene calls are TRBV15 and TRBJ1-4; 10 nucleotides line up with TRBD1. After removal of 0 bases from V and 6 bases from J, the junction contained 4 bases not matched to a gene. This CDR3 has 16 residues. Germline assignment: CDR1 LNHNV and CDR2 YYDKDF (reference sequence).

The chain joins TRBV7-9 to TRBJ1-5; 8 positions agree with TRBD1. V dropped 1 base and J dropped 6; count of bases not matched to a gene: 5. The CDR3 contains 15 residues. Germline V gene data show CDR1 as SEHNR and CDR2 as FQNEAQ (reference sequence). CDR3 amino acids: CASSLGRQGTQPQHF. The CDR3 coding sequence is TGTGCCAGCAGCTTAGGGAGACAGGGGACTCAGCCCCAGCATTTT.

V gene TRBV28 combines with J gene TRBJ1-2, with D possibly TRBD1 on 6 matching bases. The CDR3 has 13 residues. Trimming shortened V by 7 bases and J by 8 bases, and 17 bases separated the two germline ends. The germline V gene has CDR1 MDHEN and CDR2 SYDVKM. The CDR3 sequence: CASTLPGVGGYTF. Here the CDR3 DNA reads TGTGCCAGCACCCTCCCAGGGGTGGGCGGCTACACCTTC.

This chain uses TRBV6-6 with TRBJ2-1; 9 bases match TRBD1. The J segment lost 10 bases and the V segment lost 4 bases, leaving 8 bases of the junction unmatched. The CDR3 contains 14 residues. Germline V gene sequence: CDR1 MNHNY, CDR2 SVGAGI (reference sequence). CDR3 amino acids: CASSLGQGAPEQFF. The CDR3 DNA follows: TGTGCCAGCAGTTTGGGACAGGGCGCCCCCGAGCAGTTCTTC.

CDR3 DNA: TGTGCCAGCAGCAAAGGGGGACAAAACTATGGCTACACCTTC. Its protein is CASSKGGQNYGYTF. V usage is TRBV21-1 and J usage is TRBJ1-2; the tabulated D call, TRBD1, remains unverified against the DNA. TRBV21-1 represents a pseudogene. This CDR3 is 14 amino acids long.

This clone has only a few counts. CDR3 nucleotide sequence: TGTGCCAGCAGCCAAGATTGGGGGGTCGATGGCTACACCTTC. Residues: CASSQDWGVDGYTF. This chain connects TRBV3-1 (or the pseudogene TRBV3-2) to TRBJ1-2, with TRBD1 as a possible D gene (5 bases). This CDR3 spans 14 amino acids. V was shortened by 0 bases and J by 6 bases, with 11 bases between the two germline ends. The germline V gene encodes CDR1 LGHDT and CDR2 YNNKEL (reference sequence).

Only one count was recorded for this clone. The chain recombines TRBV6-5 with TRBJ2-1; the match to TRBD1 covers 11 bases. The CDR3 loop spans 15 amino acids. Germline values: CDR1 MNHEY, CDR2 SVGAGI. J was trimmed by 4 bases and V by 6 bases; bases with no gene match: 5. This chain's CDR3 is CASRRTGGAYNEQFF. The CDR3 nucleotides are TGTGCCAGCAGGCGGACAGGGGGCGCTTACAATGAGCAGTTCTTC.

V gene TRBV2 combines with J gene TRBJ1-2, with D possibly matching TRBD1 (6 bases). From germline, CDR1 is SNHLY and CDR2 FYNNEI. The CDR3 runs to 14 residues. Trimming stripped 2 bases from V and 2 bases from J, with 9 bases between. In DNA form, the CDR3 reads TGTGCCAGCAGTGAATTGGGGGCGAACTATGGCTACACCTTC. It codes for CASSELGANYGYTF.

The V call is TRBV19, the J call TRBJ1-1; TRBD1 agrees at 9 bases. The V gene's germline CDR1 is LNHDA and CDR2 SQIVND (reference sequence). V gave up 5 bases and J gave up 8 bases; unmatched junction bases: 18. CDR3 length: 17 amino acids. Here the CDR3 DNA reads TGTGCCAGTAGTTTAGGGACAGGGCGAGGTCACAGATCCGAAGCTTTCTTT. Its protein product is CASSLGTGRGHRSEAFF.

The chain joins TRBV7-9 to TRBJ1-1; D remains unclear. The ends were cut back, 2 bases at V and 0 bases at J, with 7 bases in the middle. Looked up from germline, CDR1 is SEHNR and CDR2 is FQNEAQ (reference sequence). The CDR3 extends over 14 amino acids. In DNA form, the CDR3 reads TGTGCCAGCAGCTTAAACGGGATGAACACTGAAGCTTTCTTT. Residues: CASSLNGMNTEAFF.

The V and J genes are TRBV7-9 and TRBJ2-7; TRBD2 matches at 7 bases. Per germline, CDR1 SEHNR and CDR2 FQNEAQ (reference sequence). The V segment lost 3 bases and the J segment 0 bases; nucleotides outside the gene matches: 5. The CDR3 totals 15 residues. CDR3 loop: CASSLREGSSYEQYF. CDR3 bases: TGTGCCAGCAGCTTGAGGGAGGGGAGCTCCTACGAGCAGTACTTC.

The chain employs TRBV28 and TRBJ2-7; possibly TRBD2 for D (5 bases). Looked up from germline, CDR1 is MDHEN and CDR2 is SYDVKM. The length of the CDR3 is 16 residues. Trimming took 4 bases from V and 4 from J, leaving 20 bases between them. CDR3 region: CASSSRRGRAKYEQYF. CDR3 nucleotides: TGTGCCAGCAGTTCCCGCCGGGGAAGAGCAAAGTACGAGCAGTACTTC.

In its sample, this clone was seen a few times. The chain couples TRBV6-1 to TRBJ2-1; 11 nucleotides match TRBD2. In germline, CDR1 is MNHNS, CDR2 SASEGT. The J segment lost 9 bases and the V segment lost 2 bases, leaving 12 bases of the junction unmatched. This CDR3 has 17 amino acids. The CDR3 DNA follows: TGTGCCAGCAGTGAATTTCTGCGTCTAGCGGGAGGTTTTGAGCAGTTCTTC. Encoded protein: CASSEFLRLAGGFEQFF.

Points on this clone: An end of the junction differs from the germline gene, which may be a read error. The CDR3 DNA is TGTGCTAGCAGCCTCCAGACAGGGTCAAATGAAAAACTGTTTTTT. Translating gives CASSLQTGSNEKLFF. The chain couples TRBV7-7 to TRBJ1-4, with 7 bases fitting TRBD1. The CDR3 covers 15 residues. The germline CDR1 and CDR2 sequences are SSHAT and FNYEAQ (reference sequence).